This T cell receptor (beta chain) appears in the sequencing data of a study of shared clonotypes between healthy human individuals. Germline CDR1 reads MDHEN; CDR2 reads SYDVKM. This CDR3 region has 14 residues. Each subset's genomic DNA was shared equally among a number of immunoSEQ plates. Clones were sequenced by immunoSEQ multiplex PCR, and TCRdb holds only the in-frame ones, with some missing. This table holds about 1 million clones, about 75% found once. The study enrolled healthy HIV-negative adults without recent acute infections or vaccinations as donors. Donors, without exception, were Caucasian adults residing in Nashville, Tennessee.

This chain joins TRBV28 and TRBJ2-5; TRBD1 agrees at 7 bases. Near its end, the DNA agrees better with TRBJ2-7, so the J call may be wrong. Material: memory CD4+ T cells sorted from blood. Subset given: CD45RA-negative fraction. The TCR comes from a man between 18 and 29 years old in good health. CDR3 protein: CASSSPDRTYEQYF. For the CDR3, the DNA is TGTGCCAGCAGTTCCCCGGACAGGACCTACGAGCAGTACTTC.